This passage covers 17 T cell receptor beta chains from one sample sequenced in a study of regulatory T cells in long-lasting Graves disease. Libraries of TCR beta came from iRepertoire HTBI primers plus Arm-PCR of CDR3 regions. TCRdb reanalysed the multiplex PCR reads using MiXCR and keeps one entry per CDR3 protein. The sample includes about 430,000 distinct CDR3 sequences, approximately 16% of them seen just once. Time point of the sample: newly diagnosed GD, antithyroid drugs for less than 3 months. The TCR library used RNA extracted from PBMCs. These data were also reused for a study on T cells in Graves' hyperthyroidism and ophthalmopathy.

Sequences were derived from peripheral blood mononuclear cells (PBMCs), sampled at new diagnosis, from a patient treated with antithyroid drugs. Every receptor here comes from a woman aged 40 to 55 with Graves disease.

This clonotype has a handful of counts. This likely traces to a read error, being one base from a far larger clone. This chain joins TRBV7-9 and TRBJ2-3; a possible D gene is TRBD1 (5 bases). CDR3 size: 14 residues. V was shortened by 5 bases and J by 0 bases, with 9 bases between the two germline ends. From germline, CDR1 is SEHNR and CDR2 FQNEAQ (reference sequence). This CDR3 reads CASSPDTSTDTQYF. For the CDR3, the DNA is TGTGCCAGCAGCCCGGACACGAGCACAGATACGCAGTATTTT.

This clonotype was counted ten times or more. The DNA of the CDR3 is TGTGCCAGCAGTGACATGGGAGGGATCAACGAGCAGTACTTC. Translated, it gives CASSDMGGINEQYF. The rearrangement uses TRBV2 and TRBJ2-7, with 7 nucleotides matching TRBD2. The trim removed 3 bases at V and 5 bases at J, leaving 7 bases unmatched. The CDR3 is made up of 14 amino acids. The germline gives CDR1 SNHLY, CDR2 FYNNEI.

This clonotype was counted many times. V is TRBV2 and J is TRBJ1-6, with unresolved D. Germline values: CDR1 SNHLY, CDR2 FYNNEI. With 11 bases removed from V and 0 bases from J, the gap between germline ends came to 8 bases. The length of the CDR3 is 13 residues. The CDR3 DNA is TGTGCCGCGCGGAGCTCCTATAATTCACCCCTCCACTTT. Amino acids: CAARSSYNSPLHF.

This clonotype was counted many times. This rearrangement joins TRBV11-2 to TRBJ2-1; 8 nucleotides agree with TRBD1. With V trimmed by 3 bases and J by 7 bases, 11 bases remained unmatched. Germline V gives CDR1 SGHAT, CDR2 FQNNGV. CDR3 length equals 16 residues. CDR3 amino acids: CASSFQDRGVRNEQFF. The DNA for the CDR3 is TGTGCCAGCAGCTTTCAAGACAGGGGCGTAAGGAATGAGCAGTTCTTC. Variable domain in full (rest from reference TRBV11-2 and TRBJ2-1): EAGVAQSPRYKIIEKRQSVAFWCNPISGHATLYWYQQILGQGPKLLIQFQNNGVVDDSQLPKDRFSAERLKGVDSTLKIQPAKLEDSAVYLCASSFQDRGVRNEQFFGPGTRLTVL.

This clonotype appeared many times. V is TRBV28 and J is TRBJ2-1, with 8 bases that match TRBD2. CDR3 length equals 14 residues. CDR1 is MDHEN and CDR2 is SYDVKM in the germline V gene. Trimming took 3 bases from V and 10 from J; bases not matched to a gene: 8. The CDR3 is CASSLTGGQGEQFF. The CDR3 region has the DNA TGTGCCAGCAGTTTGACGGGAGGGCAAGGAGAGCAGTTCTTC.

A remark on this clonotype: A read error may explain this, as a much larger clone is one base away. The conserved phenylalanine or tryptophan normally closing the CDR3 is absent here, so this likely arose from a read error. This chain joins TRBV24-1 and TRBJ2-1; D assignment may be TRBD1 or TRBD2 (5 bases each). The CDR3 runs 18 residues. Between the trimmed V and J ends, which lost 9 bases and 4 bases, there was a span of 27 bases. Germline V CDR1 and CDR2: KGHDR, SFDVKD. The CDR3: CATAGWGGYYQGYNEQFS. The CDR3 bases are TGTGCCACCGCGGGCTGGGGCGGATACTATCAAGGATACAATGAGCAGTTCTCC.

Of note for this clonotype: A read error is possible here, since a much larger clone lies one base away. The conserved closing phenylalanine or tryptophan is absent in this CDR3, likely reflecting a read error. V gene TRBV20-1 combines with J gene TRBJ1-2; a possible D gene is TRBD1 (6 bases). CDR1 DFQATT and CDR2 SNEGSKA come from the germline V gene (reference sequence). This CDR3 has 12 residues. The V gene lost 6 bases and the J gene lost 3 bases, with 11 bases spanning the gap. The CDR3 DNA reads TGCAGTGCCAGGGAGGGGGACTATGGCTACACCGTC. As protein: CSAREGDYGYTV.

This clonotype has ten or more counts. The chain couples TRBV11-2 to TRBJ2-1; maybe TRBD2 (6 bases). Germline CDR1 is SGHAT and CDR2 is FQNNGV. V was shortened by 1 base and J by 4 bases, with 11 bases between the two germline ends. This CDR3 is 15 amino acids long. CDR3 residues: CASSLVPGGYNEQFF. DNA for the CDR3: TGTGCCAGCAGCTTAGTCCCTGGGGGGTACAATGAGCAGTTCTTC.

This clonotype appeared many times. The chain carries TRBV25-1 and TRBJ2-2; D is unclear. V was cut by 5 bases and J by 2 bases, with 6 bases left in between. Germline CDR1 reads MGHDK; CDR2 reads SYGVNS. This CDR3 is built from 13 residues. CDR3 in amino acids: CASSLHNTGELFF. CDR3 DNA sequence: TGTGCCAGCAGTCTTCATAACACCGGGGAGCTGTTTTTT.

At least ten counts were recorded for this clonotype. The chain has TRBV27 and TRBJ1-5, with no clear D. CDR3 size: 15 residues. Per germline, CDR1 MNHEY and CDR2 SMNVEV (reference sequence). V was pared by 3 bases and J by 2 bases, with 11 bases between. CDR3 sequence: CASSLYGMGNQPQHF. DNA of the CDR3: TGTGCCAGCAGTTTGTATGGGATGGGCAATCAGCCCCAGCATTTT.

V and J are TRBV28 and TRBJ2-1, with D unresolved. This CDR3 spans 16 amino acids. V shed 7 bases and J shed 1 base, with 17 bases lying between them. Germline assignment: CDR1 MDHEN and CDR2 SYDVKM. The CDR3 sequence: CASTKSWGISYNEQFF. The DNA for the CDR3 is TGTGCCAGCACCAAAAGTTGGGGAATTTCCTACAATGAGCAGTTCTTC.

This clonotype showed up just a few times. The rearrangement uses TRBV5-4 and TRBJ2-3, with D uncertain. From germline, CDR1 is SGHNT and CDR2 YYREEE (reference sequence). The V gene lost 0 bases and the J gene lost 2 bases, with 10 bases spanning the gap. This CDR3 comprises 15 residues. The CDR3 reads CASSLGQHPTDTQYF. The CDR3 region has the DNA TGTGCCAGCAGCTTGGGGCAGCACCCCACAGATACGCAGTATTTT.

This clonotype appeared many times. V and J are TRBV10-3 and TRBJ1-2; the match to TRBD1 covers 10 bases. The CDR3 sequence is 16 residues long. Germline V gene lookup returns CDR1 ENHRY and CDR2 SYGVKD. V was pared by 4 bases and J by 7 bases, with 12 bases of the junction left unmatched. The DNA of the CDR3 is TGTGCCATCAGTGCATTATCCGGGACAGGGGTCGGTGGCTACACCTTC. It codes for CAISALSGTGVGGYTF.

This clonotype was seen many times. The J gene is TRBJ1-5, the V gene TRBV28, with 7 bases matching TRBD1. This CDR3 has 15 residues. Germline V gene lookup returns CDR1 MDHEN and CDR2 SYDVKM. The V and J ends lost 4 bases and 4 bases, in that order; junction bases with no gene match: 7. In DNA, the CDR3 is TGTGCCAGCAGTTCCACAGGGGACGGTAATCAGCCCCAGCATTTT. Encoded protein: CASSSTGDGNQPQHF.

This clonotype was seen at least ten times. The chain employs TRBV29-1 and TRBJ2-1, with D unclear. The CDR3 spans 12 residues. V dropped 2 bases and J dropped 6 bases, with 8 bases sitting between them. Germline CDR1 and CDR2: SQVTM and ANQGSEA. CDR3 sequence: CSVEPTGNEQFF. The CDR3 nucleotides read TGCAGCGTTGAACCGACGGGCAATGAGCAGTTCTTC.

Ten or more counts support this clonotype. The CDR3 nucleotides read TGTGCCAGCAGTTTAGGACAGGCCTCTGGAAACACCATATATTTT. Its translation is CASSLGQASGNTIYF. The rearrangement uses TRBV28 and TRBJ1-3; 7 positions agree with TRBD1. V dropped 2 bases and J dropped 0; count of bases not matched to a gene: 1. Looked up from germline, CDR1 is MDHEN and CDR2 is SYDVKM. CDR3 length: 15 amino acids.

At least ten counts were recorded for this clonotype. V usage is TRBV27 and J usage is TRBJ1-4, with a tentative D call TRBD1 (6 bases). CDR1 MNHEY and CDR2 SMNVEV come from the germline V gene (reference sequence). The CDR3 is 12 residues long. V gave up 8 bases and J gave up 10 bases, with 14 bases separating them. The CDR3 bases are TGTGCCAGCCGACAGGTACCTGGAAAACTGTTTTTT. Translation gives CASRQVPGKLFF.